These 7 T cell receptor beta chains originate from one sample sequenced in a study of molecular identifiers for immune sequencing clone quantification. TCRdb called the PCR reads again in MiXCR, with one record for every CDR3 protein. The table has some 100,000 distinct CDR3 sequences, roughly a third seen once. Sequencing was performed on naive CD8+ T cells from blood, with Jurkat cell RNA spiked in. The subset here: FACS-sorted CD8+CD4-CCR7+CD45RA+ naive T cells. These TCRs come from a human donor in good health. Some libraries in this study had Jurkat cell RNA spiked in.

This chain uses TRBV28 with TRBJ2-2, with D possibly TRBD1 on 6 matching bases. The CDR3 is 13 amino acids. V shed 8 bases and J shed 1 base, with 8 bases lying between them. From germline, CDR1 is MDHEN and CDR2 SYDVKM. This CDR3 is CASWGQNTGELFF. The DNA of the CDR3 is TGTGCCAGCTGGGGACAGAACACCGGGGAGCTGTTTTTT.

On this clonotype: A much more abundant neighbour one base away suggests this may be a read error. Without the conserved terminal phenylalanine or tryptophan, this CDR3 likely stems from a read error. V and J are TRBV7-6 and TRBJ2-7, with a weak D call TRBD2 (6 bases). V lost 5 bases and J lost 2, with 13 bases in between. The CDR3 is 14 amino acids. CDR1 SGHVS and CDR2 FNYEAQ come from the germline V gene. The chain's CDR3 is CASSRYGGAYEQYI. As DNA, the CDR3 is TGTGCCAGCAGCCGCTACGGCGGGGCCTACGAGCAGTACATC.

A word on this clonotype: A much larger clone differs by one base, so this may be a read error. CDR3 nucleotide sequence: TGCAGCGCCGTATGGGGCGGCTACGAGCAGTTCTTC. It encodes CSAVWGGYEQFF. The chain has TRBV20-1 and TRBJ2-7; possibly TRBD1 for D (5 bases). The J call may not be correct, given that the DNA end is closer to TRBJ2-1. There are 12 residues in the CDR3. Germline loops: CDR1 DFQATT, CDR2 SNEGSKA (reference sequence).

Only a few counts were recorded for this clonotype. The junction does not match germline at one end; this may be a read error. The rearrangement links TRBV2 to TRBJ2-7; maybe TRBD1 (6 bases). The CDR3 sequence is 13 residues long. In germline, CDR1 is SNHLY, CDR2 FYNNEI. The CDR3 loop is CTSSGTSTYEQYF. The CDR3 bases are TGTACCAGCTCCGGGACATCCACCTACGAGCAGTACTTC.

This clonotype showed up many times. The chain employs TRBV7-6 and TRBJ2-7; D remains ambiguous. Germline V lookup: CDR1 SGHVS, CDR2 FNYEAQ. V dropped 5 bases and J dropped 3 bases, with 11 bases sitting between them. This CDR3 has 13 amino acids. The CDR3 DNA reads TGTGCCAGCAGCCGACGACAATTCTACGAGCAGTACTTC. Protein sequence: CASSRRQFYEQYF.

Note on this clonotype: Possible read error: a much larger clone is one base away. The J gene is TRBJ2-1, the V gene TRBV7-8; possibly TRBD1 for D (5 bases). Germline V CDR1 and CDR2: SGHVS, FQNEAQ. The CDR3 totals 15 residues. The CDR3 region is CASSLAGVSYSEQFF. The DNA of the CDR3 is TGTGCCAGCAGCTTAGCAGGGGTCTCCTACAGTGAGCAGTTCTTC.

Notes on this clonotype: A much larger clone sits a single nucleotide away, making a read error possible. The conserved phenylalanine or tryptophan normally closing the CDR3 is absent here, so this likely arose from a read error. The chain has TRBV10-2 and TRBJ2-3; 7 bases align to TRBD1. The junction had 11 bases not matched to a gene; V was cut back by 8 bases and J by 3 bases. Germline CDR1 and CDR2: WSHSY and SAAADI. The CDR3 covers 15 residues. CDR3 loop: CASGDQGTETDTQYL. The CDR3 nucleotides are TGCGCCAGCGGGGATCAAGGGACAGAGACAGATACGCAGTATCTT.